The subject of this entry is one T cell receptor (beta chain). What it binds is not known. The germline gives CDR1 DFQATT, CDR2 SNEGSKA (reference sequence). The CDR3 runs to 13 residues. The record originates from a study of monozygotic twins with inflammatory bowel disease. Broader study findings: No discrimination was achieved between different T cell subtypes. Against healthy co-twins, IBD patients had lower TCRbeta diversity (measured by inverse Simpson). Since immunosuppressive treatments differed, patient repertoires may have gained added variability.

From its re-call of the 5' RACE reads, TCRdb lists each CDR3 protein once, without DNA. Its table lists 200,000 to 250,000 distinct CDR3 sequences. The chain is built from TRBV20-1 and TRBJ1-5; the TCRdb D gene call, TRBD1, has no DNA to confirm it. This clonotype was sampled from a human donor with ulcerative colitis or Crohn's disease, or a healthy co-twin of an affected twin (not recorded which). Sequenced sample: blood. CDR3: CSASGAAYQPQHF.